The source of this T cell receptor beta chain is a study of early stage breast cancer tumors. The length of the CDR3 is 12 residues. From germline, CDR1 is MDHEN and CDR2 SYDVKM. Trimming removed 6 bases at V and 2 bases at J, with 8 bases between. This clone was recorded once. Sequencing used immunoSEQ multiplex PCR; TCRdb keeps in-frame clones, though not all of them. Of about 69,000 clones listed, 75% to 90% are singletons. The rearrangement uses TRBV28 and TRBJ2-7; D gene unclear. Specimen: blood. The receptor's source is a person aged 40-50 years with breast cancer. CDR3 nucleotides: TGTGCCAGCAGCCTTACCCCCTACGAGCAGTACTTC. It is translated as CASSLTPYEQYF. Full variable domain (remainder filled in from reference TRBV28 and TRBJ2-7): DVKVTQSSRYLVKRTGEKVFLECVQDMDHENMFWYRQDPGLGLRLIYFSYDVKMKEKGDIPEGYSVSREKKERFSLILESASTNQTSMYLCASSLTPYEQYFGPGTRLTVT.